Listed below are T cell receptor beta chains from one sample, sequenced in a study of T-cell reconstitution after alpha-beta-depleted transplantation in children. TCRdb itself ran the PCR reads through MiXCR, one entry per CDR3 protein. The sample lists 600,000 to 800,000 distinct CDR3 sequences, around 14% seen once, with roughly 0.84% in the top ten. The sequencing here drew on PBMCs, taken before TCRalphabeta/CD19-depleted stem cell transplant. These receptors were taken from a girl aged 2 to 9 with congenital amegakaryocytic thrombocytopenia, due to receive a stem cell transplant. Both conserved end residues are part of each CDR3. A D gene is named only where the DNA matches it firmly. Size tells how often a clone was seen (once, few, many) or the class of an expanded clone, and some rows leave it out.

TRBV10-3,TRBJ1-6,NA,many,TGTGCCACCCTCTCCACAATTCCGGAAGACAGTAATTCACCCCTCCACTTT,CATLSTIPEDSNSPLHF
TRBV20-1,TRBJ2-3,TRBD2,many,TGCAGTGCTAGCGCTCTAGCGGACCAAGATGATACGCAGTATTTT,CSASALADQDDTQYF
TRBV5-1,TRBJ1-1,NA,few,TGCGCCAGCAGCTTGGGGGCAGTAGTGAACACTGAAGCTTTCTTT,CASSLGAVVNTEAFF
TRBV20-1,TRBJ2-3,NA,NA,TGCAGTCCCCAATCAGGCCCAGATACGCAGTATTTT,CSPQSGPDTQYF
TRBV5-1,TRBJ2-2,TRBD2,NA,TGCGCCAGCACCCTATCAGCGGGAGTGACCGGGGAGCTGTTTTTT,CASTLSAGVTGELFF
TRBV7-9,TRBJ2-1,NA,few,TGTGCCAGCAGCCACATTCGCGGAATCCAGGGCAATGAGCAGTTCTTC,CASSHIRGIQGNEQFF
TRBV20-1,TRBJ2-3,NA,NA,TGCAGTTCCTCGACAGATACGCAGTATTTT,CSSSTDTQYF
TRBV20-1,TRBJ2-1,TRBD2,many,TGCAGTGCAGACCCGGGACTAGCATACTACAATGAGCAGTTCTTC,CSADPGLAYYNEQFF
TRBV5-6,TRBJ2-1,TRBD2,NA,TGTGCCAGCAGCTTGGGATCCGGGACTAGCGTTTACAATGAGCAGTTCTTC,CASSLGSGTSVYNEQFF
TRBV2,TRBJ2-1,TRBD2,NA,TGTGCCAGCAGTGAACTCCGTCAGCGGGGCTCCTACAATGAGCAGTTCTTC,CASSELRQRGSYNEQFF
TRBV7-8,TRBJ2-3,NA,many,TGTGCCAGCAGCTTAAAATTACTAGCTCCGAGGGCAGATACGCAGTATTTT,CASSLKLLAPRADTQYF
TRBV28,TRBJ1-5,NA,NA,TGTGCCAGCAGCCCCCCGCGGGCAGGCAATCAGCCCCAGCATTTT,CASSPPRAGNQPQHF
TRBV14,TRBJ2-5,NA,few,TGTGCCAGCAGCCAAGATCGTGGGCCACAAGAGACCCAGTACTTC,CASSQDRGPQETQYF